This TCR beta chain was recovered during a study of blood T cells in healthy people across ages. Study-level information: About one barcoded beta molecule was captured per two T cells (by template switching).

This clonotype was seen a handful of times. Antigen specificity is unknown. Next came a second PCR, run for about 7 to 12 cycles, which used a sample-barcoded 5' primer along with a J-beta primer mix. TCRdb reprocessed the 5' RACE reads via MiXCR and lists one record per CDR3 protein. Of some 670,000 distinct CDR3 sequences in the sample, over 40% were seen once. This CDR3 has 13 residues. The V and J ends lost 8 bases and 2 bases respectively, with 10 bases between them. Study-wide results and caveats: Higher naive T cell percentage went strongly together with higher TCR beta diversity.

The sequenced sample consisted of blood. The clonotype was recovered from a woman at least 80 years old in good health. The gene calls are TRBV12-3 or TRBV12-4 and TRBJ1-5; D remains ambiguous. Here the CDR3 reads CASQATGNQPQHF. DNA for the CDR3: TGTGCCAGCCAGGCAACGGGCAATCAGCCCCAGCATTTT.